Sequencing of this TCR beta chain was carried out in a study of technical replicates of blood from several donors. Produced via immunoSEQ multiplex PCR; TCRdb's table is partial and in-frame only. The sample includes around 62,000 clones, approximately 97% of them seen just once. V was pared by 4 bases and J by 2 bases, with 15 bases between. Germline V gene lookup returns CDR1 LGHNA and CDR2 YSLEER. This CDR3 spans 17 amino acids. This clone was detected once. This rearrangement joins TRBV4-3 to TRBJ2-6, with D perhaps TRBD1 (6 bases). Material: T cells isolated from PBMCs. The TCR was taken from a human donor in good health. The CDR3 protein is CASSPRERGTGANVLTF. The CDR3 nucleotides are TGCGCCAGCAGCCCCCGAGAGAGGGGGACTGGGGCCAACGTCCTGACTTTC.